This entry lists 16 T cell receptor beta chains sequenced from one sample in a study of monozygotic twins with inflammatory bowel disease. Using the 5' RACE reads, TCRdb records one entry per CDR3 protein without DNA. The table counts about 380,000 distinct CDR3 sequences; just over 2.5% lies in the top ten. Sequencing was performed on blood. The receptors here all came from a human donor with ulcerative colitis or Crohn's disease, or a healthy co-twin of an affected twin (not recorded which).

The genes are TRBV6-2 or TRBV6-3 and TRBJ1-5; TCRdb gives TRBD1 as the D gene, but with no DNA this cannot be confirmed. The CDR3 is 18 residues long. Germline lookup yields CDR1 MNHEY and CDR2 SVGEGT. CDR3 sequence: CASSHQTRTGIQNQPQHF.

The V call is TRBV12-3 or TRBV12-4, the J call TRBJ2-7; the TCRdb call, TRBD2, lacks DNA for checking. CDR3 size: 13 residues. The CDR3 region is CASSFSEGYEQYF.

V gene TRBV7-2 combines with J gene TRBJ1-1. CDR1 is SGHTA, CDR2 FQGNSA, per germline. CDR3 length: 14 amino acids. The chain's CDR3 is CASSLTRGSTEAFF.

The CDR3 sequence is CASSFQLGQSVLSGELFF. This chain connects TRBV7-3 to TRBJ2-2; the TCRdb D gene call, TRBD1, has no DNA to confirm it. Germline V gives CDR1 SGHTA, CDR2 FQGTGA. The CDR3 contains 18 residues. Full variable domain (rest looked up from reference TRBV7-3 and TRBJ2-2): GAGVSQTPSNKVTEKGKYVELRCDPISGHTALYWYRQSLGQGPEFLIYFQGTGAADDSGLPNDRFFAVRPEGSVSTLKIQRTERGDSAVYLCASSFQLGQSVLSGELFFGEGSRLTVL.

This chain links TRBV7-2 with TRBJ1-6. Germline V gives CDR1 SGHTA, CDR2 FQGNSA. This CDR3 is built from 15 residues. The CDR3 sequence: CASSLWTAEGSPLHF.

The CDR3 loop reads CASSPFRDRGLNSGANVLTF. The chain uses TRBV14 and TRBJ2-6; lacking DNA, the TRBD1 call made by TCRdb goes unchecked. The CDR3 consists of 20 residues. Germline CDR1 is SGHDN and CDR2 is FVKESK.

CDR3 sequence reads: CASRIRSDRVNQPQHF. The J gene is TRBJ1-5, the V gene TRBV4-1; TCRdb picks TRBD1, but there is no DNA to check that call. Germline V gene lookup returns CDR1 MGHRA and CDR2 YSYEKL. The CDR3 loop spans 16 amino acids.

The chain is built from TRBV6-5 and TRBJ1-4. This CDR3 is 15 amino acids long. Per the germline V gene, CDR1 is MNHEY and CDR2 is SVGAGI. The CDR3 protein is CASSSPKATNEKLFF.

J is TRBJ2-3 and V is TRBV5-1; TCRdb outputs TRBD1, but without DNA this stays unchecked. The germline gives CDR1 SGHRS, CDR2 YFSETQ. This CDR3 region has 16 residues. This chain's CDR3 is CASSTTGSVGTDTQYF.

V and J are TRBV5-1 and TRBJ2-2. This CDR3 is built from 16 residues. The germline gives CDR1 SGHRS, CDR2 YFSETQ. This CDR3 is CASSLASSANTGELFF.

This chain links TRBV7-9 with TRBJ2-5. The length of the CDR3 is 13 residues. In germline, CDR1 is SEHNR, CDR2 FQNEAQ (reference sequence). CDR3 amino acids: CASSLDGPETQYF.

V usage is TRBV5-1 and J usage is TRBJ2-7; TCRdb returns TRBD1, unconfirmable since there is no DNA. The CDR3 loop spans 15 amino acids. Germline assignment: CDR1 SGHRS and CDR2 YFSETQ. This chain's CDR3 is CASSLRDRETYEQYF.

J is TRBJ1-2 and V is TRBV12-5. The CDR3 consists of 14 residues. Germline CDR1 is LGHNT and CDR2 is FRNRAP. The CDR3 protein is CASGLGQVMGGYTF.

The chain carries TRBV7-3 and TRBJ2-3. Germline V lookup: CDR1 SGHTA, CDR2 FQGTGA. CDR3 length equals 14 residues. CDR3 sequence reads: CASSSTDFGDTQYF.

V gene TRBV19 combines with J gene TRBJ1-5; TCRdb's D call, TRBD1, is unchecked because there is no DNA. The CDR3 is 16 amino acids. Germline V gives CDR1 LNHDA, CDR2 SQIVND (reference sequence). Here the CDR3 reads CASSIWDRGPNGPQHF.

The chain combines TRBV5-5 with TRBJ2-5; with no DNA, the TCRdb D assignment of TRBD2 cannot be verified. This CDR3 contains 16 residues. Germline CDR1 is SGHKS and CDR2 is YYEKEE (reference sequence). This chain's CDR3 is CASSPGAAGGPETQYF.